The 2 T cell receptor beta chains in this list originate from one sample, sequenced in a study of read filtering for tumor transcriptome and immune sequencing. The library was built from about 400 ng RNA with molecular barcoded adaptors for alpha/delta and beta/gamma chains. TCRdb reprocessed the reads via MiXCR and lists one record per CDR3 protein. Of around 130,000 distinct CDR3 sequences listed, around 14% are singletons. The sequenced sample was a population of CD138-negative cells sorted from bone marrow. These receptors all come from a donor aged 40 or older with multiple myeloma.

This clonotype was observed a few times. The rearrangement joins TRBV20-1 to TRBJ1-1; D gene uncertain. The length of the CDR3 is 13 residues. Germline V CDR1 and CDR2: DFQATT, SNEGSKA (reference sequence). The V gene lost 3 bases and the J gene lost 1 base, with 9 bases spanning the gap. CDR3 loop: CSARDPRNTEAFF. The CDR3 DNA reads TGCAGTGCTAGGGACCCGAGGAACACTGAAGCTTTCTTT.

The chain carries TRBV29-1 and TRBJ1-5, with a weak D call TRBD1 (6 bases). The CDR3 consists of 13 residues. In germline, CDR1 is SQVTM, CDR2 ANQGSEA. The V end lost 6 bases, the J end lost 6 bases, and 15 bases lay between the germline ends. Written as DNA, the CDR3 is TGCAGCGTACAAGGGGGGGCCGGTCAGCCCCAGCATTTT. The encoded protein is CSVQGGAGQPQHF.